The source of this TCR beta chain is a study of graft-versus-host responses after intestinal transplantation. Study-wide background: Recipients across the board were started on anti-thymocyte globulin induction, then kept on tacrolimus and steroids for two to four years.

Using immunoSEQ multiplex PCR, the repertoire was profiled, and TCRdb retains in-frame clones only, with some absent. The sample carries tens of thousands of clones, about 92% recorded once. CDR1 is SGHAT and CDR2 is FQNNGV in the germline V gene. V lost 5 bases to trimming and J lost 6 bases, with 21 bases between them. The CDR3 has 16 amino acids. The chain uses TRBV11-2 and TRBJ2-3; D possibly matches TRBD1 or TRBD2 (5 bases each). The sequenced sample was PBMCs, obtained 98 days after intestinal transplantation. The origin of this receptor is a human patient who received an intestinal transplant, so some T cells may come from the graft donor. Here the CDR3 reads CASSPPEPNEGDTQYF. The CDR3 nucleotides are TGTGCCAGCAGCCCCCCGGAGCCCAACGAGGGGGATACGCAGTATTTT.